This TCR beta chain was identified during a study of early T cells in non-severe SARS-CoV-2 infection (dated by TCRdb to about 2021). Broadly, across the study: Bulk RNA from unsorted whole blood was used for TCR sequencing, so alpha and beta chains could not be paired.

The library was built by means of 5' RACE. Instrument used: NextSeq 500. To correct for sequencing error and PCR bias, the TCR library protocol tagged individual cDNA molecules with unique molecular identifiers. TCR alpha and beta chains were both sequenced, and the abundances of alpha and beta sequences in each sample were closely correlated with each other. On the study's bioinformatics: Decombinator V4 was used to annotate TCR sequences for V gene, J gene and CDR3. TCRs were defined as expanded if a significant change between any two time points was detected under a Poisson model with p below 0.0001. TCR abundances were normalised to the total number of TCRs sequenced in each sample and reported as counts per million. MAIT TCRs were defined by TRAV1-2 paired with TRAJ12, TRAJ20 or TRAJ33, and iNKT TCRs by TRAV10 paired with TRAJ18. VDJdb, accessed on 1 November 2021, was searched for TCRs annotated for CMV, EBV and SARS-CoV-2, and TCRs annotated for more than one antigen were excluded. TCRdb took the public reads, trimmed them with fastp at Q25, ran MiXCR for clone calling and kept in-frame beta chains. Records with the same CDR3 protein are collapsed into one entry carrying the most frequent genes and DNA. The V and J calls, along with clone size, are taken from TCRdb and not from the paper's own processing. This sample comprises over 95,000 distinct CDR3 sequences, about 15% of them detected only once. The ten most abundant clones make up roughly 1.3% of the sample.

This clonotype was detected ten times or more. This clone's antigen is unknown. One base away there is no much larger clone; base qualities are not given. Set within a cohort of healthcare workers in London, UK, this nested case-control study involved weekly PCR testing of nasopharyngeal swabs along with blood sampling. Healthcare workers were recruited between 23 and 31 March 2020, during the week of the UK lockdown, and were followed weekly for up to about 15 weeks. The CDR3 spans 14 residues, from the cysteine through the phenylalanine. Of all the DNA, just the CDR3 is kept, 42 bases in frame from base 1. Via the germline V gene, CDR1 is KGHSH and CDR2 LQKENI. The germline ends are 12 bases apart after V is trimmed by 0 bases and J by 7 bases. What the authors observed across the whole study: Matching against VDJdb was skewed toward anti-spike CD8 responses, likely underestimated virus-specific expansions, and missed private and CD4 specificities.

In this chain, TRBV18 is recombined with TRBJ1-1; TRBD1 is perhaps the D gene, given 6 matching bases. The TCR comes from an adult who was a healthcare worker with PCR-confirmed SARS-CoV-2 infection or an uninfected control (not recorded which). The material sequenced was whole blood. The DNA sequence is TGTGCCAGCTCACCACCTGAGGGGGTGAGTGAAGCTTTCTTT. This encodes CASSPPEGVSEAFF.